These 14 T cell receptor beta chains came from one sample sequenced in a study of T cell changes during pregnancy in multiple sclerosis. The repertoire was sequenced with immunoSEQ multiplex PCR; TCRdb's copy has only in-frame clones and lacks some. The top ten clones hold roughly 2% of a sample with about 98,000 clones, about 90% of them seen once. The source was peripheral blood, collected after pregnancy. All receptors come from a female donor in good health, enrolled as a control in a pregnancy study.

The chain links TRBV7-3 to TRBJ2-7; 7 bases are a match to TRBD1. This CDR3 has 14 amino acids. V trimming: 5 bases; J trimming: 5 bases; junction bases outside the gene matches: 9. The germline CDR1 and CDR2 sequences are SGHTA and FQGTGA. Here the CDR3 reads CASSRSGTVHEQYF. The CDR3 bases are TGTGCCAGCAGCCGATCCGGGACAGTCCACGAGCAGTACTTC.

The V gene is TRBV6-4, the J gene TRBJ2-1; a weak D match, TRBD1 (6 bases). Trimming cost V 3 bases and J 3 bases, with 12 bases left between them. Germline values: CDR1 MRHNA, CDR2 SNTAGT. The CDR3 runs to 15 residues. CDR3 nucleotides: TGTGCCAGCAGTGATGATGCAGGGGACTACAATGAGCAGTTCTTC. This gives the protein CASSDDAGDYNEQFF.

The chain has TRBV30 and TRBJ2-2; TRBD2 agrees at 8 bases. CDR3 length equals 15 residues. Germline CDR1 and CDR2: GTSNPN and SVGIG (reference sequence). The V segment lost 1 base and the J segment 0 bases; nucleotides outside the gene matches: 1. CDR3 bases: TGTGCCTGGAGTGCGGGGGGGGCGAACACCGGGGAGCTGTTTTTT. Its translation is CAWSAGGANTGELFF.

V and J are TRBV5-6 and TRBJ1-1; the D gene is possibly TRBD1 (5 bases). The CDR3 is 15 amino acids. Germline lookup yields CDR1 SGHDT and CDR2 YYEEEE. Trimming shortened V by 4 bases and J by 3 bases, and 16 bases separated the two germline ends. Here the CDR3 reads CASSPDGGGDTEAFF. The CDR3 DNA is TGTGCCAGCAGCCCCGACGGGGGAGGGGACACTGAAGCTTTCTTT.

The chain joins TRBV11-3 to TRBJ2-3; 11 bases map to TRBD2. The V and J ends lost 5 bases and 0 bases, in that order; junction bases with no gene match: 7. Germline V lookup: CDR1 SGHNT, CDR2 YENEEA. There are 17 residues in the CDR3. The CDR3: CASSARTSGLSTDTQYF. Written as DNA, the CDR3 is TGTGCCAGCAGCGCCCGGACTAGCGGGCTCAGCACAGATACGCAGTATTTT.

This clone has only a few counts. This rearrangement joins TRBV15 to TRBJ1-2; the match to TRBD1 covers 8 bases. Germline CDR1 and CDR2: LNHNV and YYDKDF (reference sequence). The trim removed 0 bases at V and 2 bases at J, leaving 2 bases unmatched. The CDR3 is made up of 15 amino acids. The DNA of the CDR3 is TGTGCCACCAGCAGAGACCGGACAGGGAACTATGGCTACACCTTC. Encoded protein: CATSRDRTGNYGYTF.

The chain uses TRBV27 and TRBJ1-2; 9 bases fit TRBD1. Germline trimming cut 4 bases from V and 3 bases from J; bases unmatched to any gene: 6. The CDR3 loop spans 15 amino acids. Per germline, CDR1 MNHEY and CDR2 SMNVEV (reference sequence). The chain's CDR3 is CASSSPDRGHYGYTF. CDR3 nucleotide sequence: TGTGCCAGCAGTTCCCCGGACAGGGGACACTATGGCTACACCTTC.

CDR3 loop: CASSPQGTSPLRTGELFF. CDR3 in DNA: TGTGCCAGCAGCCCTCAGGGGACTAGCCCCTTACGCACCGGGGAGCTGTTTTTT. The chain uses TRBV11-2 and TRBJ2-2; TRBD2 matches 9 bases. Germline assignment: CDR1 SGHAT and CDR2 FQNNGV. V shed 5 bases, J shed 4 bases, and the junction held 14 bases outside the gene matches. The CDR3 loop spans 18 amino acids.

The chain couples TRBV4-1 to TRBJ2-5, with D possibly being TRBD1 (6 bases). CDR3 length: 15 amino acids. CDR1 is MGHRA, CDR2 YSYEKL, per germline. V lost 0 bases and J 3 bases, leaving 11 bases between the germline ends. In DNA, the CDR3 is TGCGCCAGCAGCCAAGAACTGGACAGAGAAGAGACCCAGTACTTC. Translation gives CASSQELDREETQYF.

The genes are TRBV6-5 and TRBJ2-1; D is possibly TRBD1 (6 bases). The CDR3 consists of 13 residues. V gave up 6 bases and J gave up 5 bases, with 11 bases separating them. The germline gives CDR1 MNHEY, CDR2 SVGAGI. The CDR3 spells CASRWGPDNEQFF. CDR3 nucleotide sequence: TGTGCCAGCAGGTGGGGGCCAGACAATGAGCAGTTCTTC.

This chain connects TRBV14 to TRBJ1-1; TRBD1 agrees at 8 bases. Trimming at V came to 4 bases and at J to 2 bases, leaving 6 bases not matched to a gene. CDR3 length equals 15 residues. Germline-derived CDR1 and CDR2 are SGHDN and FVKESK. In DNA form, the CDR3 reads TGTGCCAGCAGCCTATGGACAGGGAGAAACACTGAAGCTTTCTTT. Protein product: CASSLWTGRNTEAFF. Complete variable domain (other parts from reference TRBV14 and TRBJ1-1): EAGVTQFPSHSVIEKGQTVTLRCDPISGHDNLYWYRRVMGKEIKFLLHFVKESKQDESGMPNNRFLAERTGGTYSTLKVQPAELEDSGVYFCASSLWTGRNTEAFFGQGTRLTVV.

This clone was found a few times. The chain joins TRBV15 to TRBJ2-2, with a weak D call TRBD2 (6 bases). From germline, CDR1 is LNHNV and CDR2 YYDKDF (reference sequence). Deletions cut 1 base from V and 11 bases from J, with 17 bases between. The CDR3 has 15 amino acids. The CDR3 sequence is CATSRVGGGPEELFF. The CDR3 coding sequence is TGTGCCACCAGCAGAGTGGGGGGTGGTCCAGAAGAGCTGTTTTTT.

CDR3 sequence: CASSPRDWEADTQYF. The CDR3 DNA reads as TGTGCCAGTAGTCCCCGGGACTGGGAGGCAGATACGCAGTATTTT. This chain uses TRBV19 with TRBJ2-3, with a tentative D call TRBD2 (6 bases). V was shortened by 5 bases and J by 4 bases, with 16 bases between the two germline ends. The CDR3 covers 15 residues. Germline V gene data show CDR1 as LNHDA and CDR2 as SQIVND (reference sequence).

In DNA form, the CDR3 reads TGTGCCAGCAGGACAGCGGGGGGCTACACCTTC. This codes for CASRTAGGYTF. V gene TRBV6-1 combines with J gene TRBJ1-2; D may be TRBD1 (5 bases). The CDR3 is 11 amino acids. V was trimmed by 6 bases and J by 8 bases, leaving 10 bases between them. Germline CDR1 is MNHNS and CDR2 is SASEGT.